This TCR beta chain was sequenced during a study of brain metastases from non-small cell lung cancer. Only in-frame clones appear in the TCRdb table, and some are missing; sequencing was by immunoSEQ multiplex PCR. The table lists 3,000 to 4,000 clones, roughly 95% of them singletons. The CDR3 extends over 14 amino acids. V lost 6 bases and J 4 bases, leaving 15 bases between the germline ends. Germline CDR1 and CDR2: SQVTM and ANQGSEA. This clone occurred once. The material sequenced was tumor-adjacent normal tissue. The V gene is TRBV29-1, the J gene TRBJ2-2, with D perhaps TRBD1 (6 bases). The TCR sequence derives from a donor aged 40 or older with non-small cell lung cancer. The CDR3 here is CSVGSGDATGELFF. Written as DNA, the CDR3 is TGCAGCGTAGGTTCAGGGGACGCCACCGGGGAGCTGTTTTTT.